Listed here is a single T cell receptor (beta chain). The data were obtained in a study of shared clonotypes between healthy human individuals. Researchers ran the assay at a deep level. An approximately 220 ng quantity of DNA, 32,000 or so T cell genomes, went into the sorted-subset replicate PCRs. Authors' analysis steps: Junction-only sequences produced by ImmunoSEQ had no quality scores, so filtering differed. Assay: immunoSEQ multiplex PCR; the TCRdb copy retains only in-frame clones and omits some. That table supplies the V and J calls and clone size; D and trimming were determined from the DNA. The repertoire includes a few million clones, just over 90% of them detected once, and 0.35% to 0.45% sits in the top ten. Per the germline V gene, CDR1 is SGHNT and CDR2 is YYREEE (reference sequence). V lost 3 bases to trimming and J lost 1 base; unmatched junction nucleotides: 8. CDR3 length: 18 amino acids.

The receptor's source is a man younger than 30 in good health. Some clones in this sample may be carry-over from other donors' samples. Sequenced sample: naive CD4+ T cells from PBMCs. Subset here: CD45RA+ positively selected. The chain is built from TRBV5-4 and TRBJ2-3; TRBD2 matches 13 bases. CDR3 bases: TGTGCCAGCAGCTACGGACTAGCGGGAGAGCATGGCACAGATACGCAGTATTTT. Protein sequence: CASSYGLAGEHGTDTQYF.